The entry that follows covers one TCR beta chain sequence. No antigen is known for it. All donors comprised healthy Caucasians. The data were obtained in a study of identical twins. Study observations and caveats: Among beta out-of-frame sequences, excess sharing between twins appeared weaker. The presence of invariant MAIT and iNKT cells could partly confound analyses of zero-insertion sequences.

CDR1 is MDHEN and CDR2 is SYDVKM in the germline V gene. With 8 bases removed from V and 0 bases from J, the gap between germline ends came to 17 bases. The CDR3 runs to 15 residues. cDNA molecules carried unique molecular identifiers, and template switching added a universal primer site. TCRdb recomputed calls from the 5' RACE reads with MiXCR, one row per CDR3 protein. Among 700,000 to 950,000 distinct CDR3 sequences listed, roughly an eighth were seen once. The same data also went into a second study, on yellow fever vaccine responses in identical twins.

The chain combines TRBV28 with TRBJ2-7, with a possible D match to TRBD2 (6 bases). Material for sequencing was PBMCs. The TCR comes from a woman aged 18-35 years in good health. The CDR3 spells CASLGPSASSYEQYF. CDR3 DNA sequence: TGTGCCAGCTTAGGGCCTAGCGCTAGCTCCTACGAGCAGTACTTC.